The TCR beta chain under discussion was sequenced for a study of cytomegalovirus exposure and HLA in healthy donors. Notes on the study in general: 16,951 TCR beta sequences were associated with HLA alleles at 0.05 false discovery rate in a later analysis.

It was with 60 Vbeta and 13 Jbeta primers that the PCR ran. Libraries were prepared by immunoSEQ multiplex PCR; TCRdb keeps only in-frame clonotypes and omits some of them. The top ten clones hold around 3.5% of a sample with 90,000 to 140,000 clones, 69% of them seen once. V shed 7 bases and J 6 bases; nucleotides not matched to a gene: 9. The CDR3 runs to 15 residues. CDR1 is MDHEN and CDR2 is SYDVKM in the germline V gene. This clone is a singleton in its sample. Its antigen is still unknown. The chain combines TRBV28 with TRBJ1-5, with TRBD1 identical over 10 bases. The source is a man aged 25 to 40 in good health and CMV-seronegative. Sequenced material: PBMCs. This CDR3 is CASTYKTGGGQPQHF. The CDR3 DNA is TGTGCCAGCACTTATAAGACAGGGGGCGGTCAGCCCCAGCATTTT.